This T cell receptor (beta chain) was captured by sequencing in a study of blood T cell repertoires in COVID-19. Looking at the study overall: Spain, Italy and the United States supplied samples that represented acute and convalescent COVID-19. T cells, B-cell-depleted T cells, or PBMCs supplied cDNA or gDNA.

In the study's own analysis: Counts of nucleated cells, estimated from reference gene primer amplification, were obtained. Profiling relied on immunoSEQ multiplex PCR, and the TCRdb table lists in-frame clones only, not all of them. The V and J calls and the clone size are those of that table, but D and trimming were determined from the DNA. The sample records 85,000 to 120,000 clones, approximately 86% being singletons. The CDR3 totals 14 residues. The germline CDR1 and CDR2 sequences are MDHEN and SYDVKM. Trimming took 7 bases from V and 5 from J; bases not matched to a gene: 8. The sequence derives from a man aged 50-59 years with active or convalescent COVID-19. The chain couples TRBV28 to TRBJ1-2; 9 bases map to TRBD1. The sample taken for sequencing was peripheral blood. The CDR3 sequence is CASTLGDRVYGYTF. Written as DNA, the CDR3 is TGTGCCAGCACCCTAGGGGACAGGGTTTATGGCTACACCTTC.